The T cell receptor beta chain described here comes from a study of cytomegalovirus exposure and HLA in healthy donors. The CDR3 is 14 residues long. The V and J ends lost 4 bases and 0 bases respectively, with 9 bases between them. Germline V CDR1 and CDR2: MNHNS, SASEGT. The PCR was carried out with 60 Vbeta primers and 13 Jbeta primers. Data came from immunoSEQ multiplex PCR; TCRdb stores just in-frame clones and leaves some out. The sample yields under 250,000 clones, around 76% seen once. The chain joins TRBV6-1 to TRBJ2-5; D is unclear. The clonotype originates from a man aged 18 to 30 in good health and CMV-seronegative. What was sequenced was PBMCs. CDR3 amino acids: CASSVLPNQETQYF. The CDR3 coding sequence is TGTGCCAGCAGTGTTTTACCTAACCAAGAGACCCAGTACTTC.